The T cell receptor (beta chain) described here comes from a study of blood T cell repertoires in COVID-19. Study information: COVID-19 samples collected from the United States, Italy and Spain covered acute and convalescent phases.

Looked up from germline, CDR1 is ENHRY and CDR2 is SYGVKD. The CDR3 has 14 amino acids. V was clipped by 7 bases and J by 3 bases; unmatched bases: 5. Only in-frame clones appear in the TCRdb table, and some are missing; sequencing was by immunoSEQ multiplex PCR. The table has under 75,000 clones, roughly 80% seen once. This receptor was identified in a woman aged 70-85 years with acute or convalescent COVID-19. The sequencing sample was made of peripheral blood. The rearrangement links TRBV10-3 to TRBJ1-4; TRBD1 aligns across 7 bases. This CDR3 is CAIKGTEANEKLFF. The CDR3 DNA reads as TGTGCCATCAAGGGGACAGAAGCTAATGAAAAACTGTTTTTT.